This T cell receptor (beta chain) was sequenced during a study of naive and memory T cell subsets. Regarding the study as a whole: The RNA method is potentially sensitive to activation and differentiation changes.

Four PCR rounds used nested alpha and beta constant region primers plus the SP2 primer. Reverse transcription of blood and skin TCR RNA was primed at alpha and beta constant regions. Each CDR3 protein gets one entry after TCRdb re-called the 5' RACE reads with MiXCR. The top ten hold about 19% of the sample, which has roughly 62,000 distinct CDR3 sequences, approximately 8% seen once. A UMI-containing oligonucleotide was joined by 3' ligation to the TCR cDNA template. Unsorted total RNA, about 1 to 1000 ng, was DNase treated before reverse transcription. This CDR3 region has 12 residues. CDR1 and CDR2 from the germline V gene are SGHTS and YDEGEE. Between the trimmed V and J ends, which lost 1 base and 11 bases, there was a span of 12 bases. Note on this clonotype: What it binds is unknown.

The clonotype was recovered from a female donor in good health. This chain joins TRBV5-8 and TRBJ1-1; D gene ambiguous. The CDR3 is CASSLSGTAAFF. The CDR3 DNA follows: TGTGCCAGCAGCTTGTCAGGTACAGCCGCTTTCTTT. The full variable domain, with the rest looked up from reference TRBV5-8 and TRBJ1-1, is EAGVTQSPTHLIKTRGQQATLRCSPISGHTSVYWYQQALGLGLQFLLWYDEGEERNRGNFPPRFSGRQFPNYSSELNVNALELEDSALYLCASSLSGTAAFFGQGTRLTVV.